A single T cell receptor (beta chain) is shown here with its context. The data derive from a study of blood T cell repertoires in COVID-19. Study background: Acute-phase and convalescent COVID-19 samples originated in the United States, Italy and Spain. Sources were T cells, B-cell-depleted T cells, or PBMCs; the material itself was cDNA or gDNA.

Per the germline V gene, CDR1 is MDHEN and CDR2 is SYDVKM. The CDR3 runs to 13 residues. V lost 9 bases and J 9 bases, leaving 18 bases between the germline ends. The authors' processing: For nucleated cells, counts were estimated from reference gene primer amplification. TCRdb's copy holds only in-frame clones and misses some; the assay was immunoSEQ multiplex PCR. V, J and clone size reflect that table, while D and trimming were determined from the DNA. The table lists around 58,000 clones, roughly nine tenths of them singletons, with around 7% in the top ten. The chain has TRBV28 and TRBJ2-1, with a possible D match to TRBD2 (6 bases). The TCR was taken from an older woman with active or convalescent COVID-19. The sample was peripheral blood. The CDR3 loop is CASYILGAGEQFF. CDR3 DNA: TGTGCCAGTTATATTCTAGGAGCGGGTGAGCAGTTCTTC.